Below are 16 T cell receptor beta chains sequenced from a single sample in a study of blood T cells in healthy people across ages. Primers used in a second PCR of roughly 6 to 12 cycles were a sample-barcoded 5' primer and a J-beta primer mix. Each CDR3 protein gets one entry after TCRdb re-called the 5' RACE reads with MiXCR. The table lists about 1.7 million distinct CDR3 sequences, about 28% of them singletons, with 7.7% in the top ten. The specimen was blood. The origin of the receptors is a woman aged 25 to 39 in good health.

The chain is built from TRBV12-3 or TRBV12-4 and TRBJ2-2; D is possibly TRBD1 (6 bases). There are 15 residues in the CDR3. V lost 3 bases and J 4 bases, leaving 12 bases between the germline ends. CDR3 in DNA: TGTGCCAGCAGTTTTGGGGGCTCTGCCACCGGGGAGCTGTTTTTT. It specifies CASSFGGSATGELFF.

In DNA form, the CDR3 reads TGCAGTGCTTCGTCGACAGGGACGAACACTGAAGCTTTCTTT. Its protein product is CSASSTGTNTEAFF. V usage is TRBV20-1 and J usage is TRBJ1-1; 7 positions agree with TRBD1. From germline, CDR1 is DFQATT and CDR2 SNEGSKA (reference sequence). V lost 5 bases and J lost 1; bases outside the gene matches: 7. The CDR3 loop spans 14 amino acids.

This clonotype came up many times. This chain uses TRBV10-3 with TRBJ1-2, with no clear D. This CDR3 is built from 16 residues. Germline V CDR1 and CDR2: ENHRY, SYGVKD. The germline V and J ends were trimmed by 0 bases and 5 bases, with 16 bases remaining between them. The CDR3 DNA reads TGTGCCATCAGTGAGTCGTCCGCACGAAAGGGTTATGGCTACACCTTC. This codes for CAISESSARKGYGYTF.

This clonotype appeared many times. The gene calls are TRBV12-3 or TRBV12-4 and TRBJ1-2, with TRBD1 matching over 8 bases. The trim removed 8 bases at V and 9 bases at J, leaving 8 bases unmatched. This CDR3 spans 12 amino acids. CDR3: CASGQGIFRYTF. The CDR3 coding sequence is TGTGCCAGCGGACAGGGCATTTTTCGCTACACCTTC.

About this clonotype itself: Given a much more abundant clone one base away, this may be a read error. The rearrangement links TRBV7-2 to TRBJ2-5; D gene ambiguous. V was cut by 1 base and J by 3 bases, with 9 bases left in between. CDR1 is SGHTA and CDR2 is FQGNSA in the germline V gene. This CDR3 has 14 amino acids. CDR3 in DNA: TGTACCAGCAGCTTAGTTTCCAGCGAAGAGACCCAGTACTTC. Its translation is CTSSLVSSEETQYF.

This clonotype came up a few times. The chain combines TRBV2 with TRBJ2-5; D might be TRBD2 (6 bases). This CDR3 spans 13 amino acids. The ends were cut back, 6 bases at V and 0 bases at J, with 8 bases in the middle. Germline CDR1 SNHLY, CDR2 FYNNEI. The CDR3 here is CASSTSHQETQYF. The CDR3 region has the DNA TGTGCCAGCAGCACTAGCCACCAAGAGACCCAGTACTTC.

This clonotype was seen at least ten times. This chain links TRBV25-1 with TRBJ1-2, with 8 bases aligning to TRBD1. This CDR3 spans 14 amino acids. Germline CDR1 MGHDK, CDR2 SYGVNS. The CDR3 region has the DNA TGTGTCCGGACAGGGAATGGGCCAAACTATGGCTACACCTTC. This translates into CVRTGNGPNYGYTF.

This clonotype was counted many times. The V gene is TRBV7-9, the J gene TRBJ2-4, with 9 bases that match TRBD1. V gave up 5 bases and J gave up 0 bases; unmatched junction bases: 5. The CDR3 covers 16 residues. The germline V gene has CDR1 SEHNR and CDR2 FQNEAQ (reference sequence). The CDR3 spells CASSPGTGLAKNIQYF. CDR3 coding DNA: TGTGCCAGCAGCCCCGGGACAGGGCTAGCCAAAAACATTCAGTACTTC.

This clonotype was seen ten or more times. The chain couples TRBV6-6 to TRBJ1-2, with 7 bases fitting TRBD1. Trimming cost V 0 bases and J 0 bases; bases outside gene matches: 1. This CDR3 is 15 amino acids long. Germline-derived CDR1 and CDR2 are MNHNY and SVGAGI (reference sequence). CDR3 nucleotides: TGTGCCAGCAGTTACTCGGGGACAGCTAACTATGGCTACACCTTC. This codes for CASSYSGTANYGYTF.

This clonotype was observed a handful of times. The junction shows a germline mismatch at one end, possibly a read error. The chain couples TRBV20-1 to TRBJ2-5; a possible D gene is TRBD2 (6 bases). Near its end, the DNA agrees better with TRBJ2-7, so the J call may be wrong. There are 12 residues in the CDR3. CDR1 is DFQATT, CDR2 SNEGSKA, per germline (reference sequence). The CDR3 sequence: CRARGGTYEQYF. CDR3 sequence (DNA): TGCAGGGCTAGAGGCGGGACTTACGAGCAGTACTTC.

In the case of this clonotype: Germline and junction disagree at one end, which may indicate a read error. In nucleotides, the CDR3 is TGTGCCAGCAGCTTAGGTAGGGGCGGAGATGGCCACACCTTC. It translates to CASSLGRGGDGHTF. The chain uses TRBV7-9 and TRBJ1-2; D perhaps matches TRBD1 (5 bases). Germline CDR1 reads SEHNR; CDR2 reads FQNEAQ (reference sequence). This CDR3 comprises 14 residues.

This chain joins TRBV6-6 and TRBJ1-5; a weak D match, TRBD1 (6 bases). The CDR3 length is 17 residues. V shed 2 bases and J shed 2 bases, with 16 bases lying between them. Germline V lookup: CDR1 MNHNY, CDR2 SVGAGI (reference sequence). In DNA, the CDR3 is TGTGCCAGCAGTTACCTGAGGGGGGGTGGAGGCAATCAGCCCCAGCATTTT. It codes for CASSYLRGGGGNQPQHF.

Remarks on this clonotype: With a much larger clone just one base away, this may be a read error. The chain is built from TRBV6-6 and TRBJ2-7, with 12 bases identical to TRBD1. The J call may be in error: the DNA end matches TRBJ2-5 better. CDR3 length: 17 residues. Germline lookup yields CDR1 MNHNY and CDR2 SVGAGI (reference sequence). CDR3 bases: TGTGCCGGCAGGACAGGTTCCGGGACAGGGGGCGGAGAGACCCAGTACTTC. It specifies CAGRTGSGTGGGETQYF.

This clonotype was counted only a few times. The CDR3 loop reads CASSQDGGQGLYNEQFF. Written as DNA, the CDR3 is TGCGCCAGCAGCCAAGATGGGGGACAGGGCCTTTACAATGAGCAGTTCTTC. The chain combines TRBV4-1 with TRBJ2-1; 9 nucleotides agree with TRBD1. The germline CDR1 and CDR2 sequences are MGHRA and YSYEKL. CDR3 length equals 17 residues. V was clipped by 0 bases and J by 4 bases; unmatched bases: 7.

This clonotype was detected only a few times. V gene TRBV12-3 or TRBV12-4 combines with J gene TRBJ2-5; 10 nucleotides agree with TRBD2. The CDR3 runs 14 residues. V lost 5 bases to trimming and J lost 2 bases; unmatched junction nucleotides: 2. For the CDR3, the DNA is TGTGCCAGCAGTAGCGGGGGGGAGCAAGAGACCCAGTACTTC. It specifies CASSSGGEQETQYF.

This clonotype was picked up many times. CDR3 in amino acids: CASSFSGQGHEQYF. The CDR3, as DNA: TGTGCCAGCAGTTTCTCGGGACAGGGCCACGAGCAGTACTTC. J is TRBJ2-7 and V is TRBV7-9; 9 positions agree with TRBD1. Germline V gene lookup returns CDR1 SEHNR and CDR2 FQNEAQ (reference sequence). With V trimmed by 6 bases and J by 5 bases, 8 bases remained unmatched. The CDR3 runs 14 residues.